The 7 T cell receptor beta chains below come from one sample, sequenced in a study of beta chain features in type 1 diabetes. Reverse transcribing all isolated RNA meant expressed TCRB transcripts were sequenced. This table comes from immunoSEQ multiplex PCR, and its TCRdb copy is limited to in-frame clones, with some not included. The table lists just over 600,000 clones, roughly 16% of them singletons. Sample: naive CD4+ T cells from blood. The receptor set was obtained from a young man in good health.

The chain recombines TRBV28 with TRBJ1-1, with a weak D call TRBD1 (6 bases). The CDR3 extends over 16 amino acids. V shed 6 bases and J shed 1 base, with 18 bases lying between them. Germline V gives CDR1 MDHEN, CDR2 SYDVKM. Written as DNA, the CDR3 is TGTGCCAGCAGACGATCGGGCATGGACAGGAACACTGAAGCTTTCTTT. Translation: CASRRSGMDRNTEAFF.

This clone was seen a few times. The chain couples TRBV18 to TRBJ1-2; weak D call: TRBD1 (6 bases). Trimming left V 3 bases short and J 0 bases short, with 17 bases between. The CDR3 is 17 residues long. Germline loops: CDR1 KGHSH, CDR2 LQKENI. The CDR3 protein is CASSPQLQGQTNYGYTF. In nucleotides, the CDR3 is TGTGCCAGCTCACCGCAACTTCAGGGGCAAACTAACTATGGCTACACCTTC.

The chain is built from TRBV5-1 and TRBJ1-2, with D maybe TRBD1 (6 bases). Germline V gives CDR1 SGHRS, CDR2 YFSETQ. This CDR3 has 14 amino acids. Between the trimmed V and J ends, which lost 1 base and 4 bases, there was a span of 11 bases. The CDR3 here is CASSLQQGPYGYTF. The CDR3 DNA follows: TGCGCCAGCAGCTTGCAACAGGGACCCTATGGCTACACCTTC.

This chain links TRBV7-9 with TRBJ2-7; 7 nucleotides agree with TRBD1. The V segment lost 1 base and the J segment 0 bases; nucleotides outside the gene matches: 3. The CDR3 length is 15 residues. In germline, CDR1 is SEHNR, CDR2 FQNEAQ (reference sequence). The DNA of the CDR3 is TGTGCCAGCAGCTTAGGACAGGGACGCTCCTACGAGCAGTACTTC. It is translated as CASSLGQGRSYEQYF.

The chain has TRBV25-1 and TRBJ2-2; weak D call: TRBD2 (6 bases). The length of the CDR3 is 16 residues. Germline loops: CDR1 MGHDK, CDR2 SYGVNS. The ends were cut back, 3 bases at V and 5 bases at J, with 16 bases in the middle. CDR3 in amino acids: CASSDAGGPTTGELFF. CDR3 sequence (DNA): TGTGCCAGCAGTGACGCCGGAGGGCCGACGACCGGGGAGCTGTTTTTT.

The chain uses TRBV7-2 and TRBJ1-2; D not certain. Germline assignment: CDR1 SGHTA and CDR2 FQGNSA. This CDR3 region has 11 residues. Trimming took 5 bases from V and 4 from J, leaving 5 bases between them. CDR3 residues: CASSRAYGYTF. The CDR3 DNA reads TGTGCCAGCAGCAGGGCCTATGGCTACACCTTC.

The chain joins TRBV6-5 to TRBJ2-7, with D uncertain. Trimming took off 2 bases at V and 5 bases at J, with 10 bases between the two ends. The CDR3 has 13 amino acids. Germline-derived CDR1 and CDR2 are MNHEY and SVGAGI. In nucleotides, the CDR3 is TGTGCCAGCAGTTACGTTCCAATCCACGAGCAGTACTTC. Its translation: CASSYVPIHEQYF.